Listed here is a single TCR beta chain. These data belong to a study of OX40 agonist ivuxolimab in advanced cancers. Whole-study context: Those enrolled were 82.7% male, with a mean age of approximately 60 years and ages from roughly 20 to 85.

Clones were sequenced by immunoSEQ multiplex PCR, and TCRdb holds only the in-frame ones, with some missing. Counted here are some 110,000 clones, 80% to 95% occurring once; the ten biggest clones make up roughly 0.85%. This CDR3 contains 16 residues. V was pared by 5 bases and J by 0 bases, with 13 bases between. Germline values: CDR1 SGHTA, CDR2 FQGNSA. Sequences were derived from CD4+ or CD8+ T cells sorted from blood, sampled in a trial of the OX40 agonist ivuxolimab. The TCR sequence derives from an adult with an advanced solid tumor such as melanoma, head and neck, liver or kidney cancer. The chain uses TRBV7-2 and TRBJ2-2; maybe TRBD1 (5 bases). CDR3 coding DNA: TGTGCCAGCAGCCTTAACAGGAGAGCGAACACCGGGGAGCTGTTTTTT. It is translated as CASSLNRRANTGELFF. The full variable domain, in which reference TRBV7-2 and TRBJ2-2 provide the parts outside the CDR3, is GAGVSQSPSNKVTEKGKDVELRCDPISGHTALYWYRQSLGQGLEFLIYFQGNSAPDKSGLPSDRFSAERTGGSVSTLTIQRTQQEDSAVYLCASSLNRRANTGELFFGEGSRLTVL.